This T cell receptor (beta chain) is drawn from a study of PD-1 blockade in mismatch repair-deficient tumors. Background on the study: All were previously treated, progressing patients with around 12 mismatch repair-deficient cancer types. Overall study findings and caveats: Tumor-resident clones, often absent from pretreatment blood, expanded after pembrolizumab and then contracted.

Note on this clone: What it binds is not known.

PCR or immunohistochemistry showed mismatch repair deficiency in every enrolled patient. TCRs were sequenced from three patients responding to pembrolizumab. Germline CDR1 and CDR2: SGHRS and YFSETQ. The CDR3 is 17 amino acids. The V and J ends lost 4 bases and 1 base, in that order; junction bases with no gene match: 8. TCRdb keeps only in-frame clones here, not all; method: immunoSEQ multiplex PCR. The sample records some 97,000 clones, 82% being singletons. This clonotype was sampled from an adult with mismatch repair-deficient cancer. Material: peripheral blood, obtained about 33 weeks after starting pembrolizumab. The chain links TRBV5-1 to TRBJ2-3; 11 bases match TRBD2. This CDR3 is CASSTGLAGGGTDTQYF. Written as DNA, the CDR3 is TGCGCCAGCAGCACCGGACTAGCGGGTGGGGGCACAGATACGCAGTATTTT.